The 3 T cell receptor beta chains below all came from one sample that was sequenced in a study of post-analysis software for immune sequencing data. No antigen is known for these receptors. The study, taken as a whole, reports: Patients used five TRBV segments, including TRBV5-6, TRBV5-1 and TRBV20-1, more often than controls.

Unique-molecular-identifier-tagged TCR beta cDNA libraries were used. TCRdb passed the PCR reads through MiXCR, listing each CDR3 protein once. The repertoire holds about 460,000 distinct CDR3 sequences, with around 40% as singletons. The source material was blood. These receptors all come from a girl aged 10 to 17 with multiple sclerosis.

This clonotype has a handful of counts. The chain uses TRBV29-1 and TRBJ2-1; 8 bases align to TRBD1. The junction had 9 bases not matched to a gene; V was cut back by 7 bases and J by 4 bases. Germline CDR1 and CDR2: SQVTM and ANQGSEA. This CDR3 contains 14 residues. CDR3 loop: CSGQRTGSYNEQFF. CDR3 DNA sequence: TGCAGCGGACAAAGGACAGGGTCTTACAATGAGCAGTTCTTC.

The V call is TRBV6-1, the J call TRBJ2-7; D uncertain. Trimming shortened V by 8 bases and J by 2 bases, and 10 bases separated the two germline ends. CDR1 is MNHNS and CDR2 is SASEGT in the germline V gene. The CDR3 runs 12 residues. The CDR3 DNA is TGTGCCAGCGCCAGCGACCCCTACGAGCAGTACTTC. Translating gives CASASDPYEQYF.

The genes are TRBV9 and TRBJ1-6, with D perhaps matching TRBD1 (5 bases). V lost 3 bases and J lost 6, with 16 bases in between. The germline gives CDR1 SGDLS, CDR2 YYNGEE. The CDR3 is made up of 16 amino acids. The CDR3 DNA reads TGTGCCAGCAGCGACAGGAGTGAAGAAAGTAATTCACCCCTCCACTTT. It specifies CASSDRSEESNSPLHF.